The clone carrying this TCR beta chain has only a few counts. Its antigen remains unknown. This specimen belongs to a study of human T cells and chemical hapten exposure. Study-wide context: Subjects had 2% DPC placed on 2 cm by 2 cm of upper inner arm skin for sensitization.

Regarding the study as a whole: Unchanged with DPC sensitization were TCRs above 1 in 1000 frequency.

Time point noted: pre-sensitization, week 0. The treatment was: therapeutic diphenylcyclopropenone sensitization with weekly scalp DPC. Non-pregnant alopecia patients aged 18 to 70, suitable for DPC therapy. TCRdb itself ran the RACE reads through MiXCR, one entry per CDR3 protein. In the table there are about 270,000 distinct CDR3 sequences, just under 8% of which are singletons. V was pared by 2 bases and J by 4 bases, with 7 bases of the junction left unmatched. The CDR3 extends over 17 amino acids. In germline, CDR1 is MNHEY, CDR2 SVGEGT. The material sequenced was whole blood, taken in connection with sensitization to the hapten diphenylcyclopropenone (DPC). The sequence came from a man younger than 35 with alopecia areata. Some clones in this sample may be carry-over from other donors' samples. The V gene is TRBV6-2 or TRBV6-3, the J gene TRBJ2-1; 11 positions match TRBD2. CDR3 DNA: TGTGCCAGCAGTTACCCGGCTAGCGGGGGGATATACAATGAGCAGTTCTTC. Its protein product is CASSYPASGGIYNEQFF.